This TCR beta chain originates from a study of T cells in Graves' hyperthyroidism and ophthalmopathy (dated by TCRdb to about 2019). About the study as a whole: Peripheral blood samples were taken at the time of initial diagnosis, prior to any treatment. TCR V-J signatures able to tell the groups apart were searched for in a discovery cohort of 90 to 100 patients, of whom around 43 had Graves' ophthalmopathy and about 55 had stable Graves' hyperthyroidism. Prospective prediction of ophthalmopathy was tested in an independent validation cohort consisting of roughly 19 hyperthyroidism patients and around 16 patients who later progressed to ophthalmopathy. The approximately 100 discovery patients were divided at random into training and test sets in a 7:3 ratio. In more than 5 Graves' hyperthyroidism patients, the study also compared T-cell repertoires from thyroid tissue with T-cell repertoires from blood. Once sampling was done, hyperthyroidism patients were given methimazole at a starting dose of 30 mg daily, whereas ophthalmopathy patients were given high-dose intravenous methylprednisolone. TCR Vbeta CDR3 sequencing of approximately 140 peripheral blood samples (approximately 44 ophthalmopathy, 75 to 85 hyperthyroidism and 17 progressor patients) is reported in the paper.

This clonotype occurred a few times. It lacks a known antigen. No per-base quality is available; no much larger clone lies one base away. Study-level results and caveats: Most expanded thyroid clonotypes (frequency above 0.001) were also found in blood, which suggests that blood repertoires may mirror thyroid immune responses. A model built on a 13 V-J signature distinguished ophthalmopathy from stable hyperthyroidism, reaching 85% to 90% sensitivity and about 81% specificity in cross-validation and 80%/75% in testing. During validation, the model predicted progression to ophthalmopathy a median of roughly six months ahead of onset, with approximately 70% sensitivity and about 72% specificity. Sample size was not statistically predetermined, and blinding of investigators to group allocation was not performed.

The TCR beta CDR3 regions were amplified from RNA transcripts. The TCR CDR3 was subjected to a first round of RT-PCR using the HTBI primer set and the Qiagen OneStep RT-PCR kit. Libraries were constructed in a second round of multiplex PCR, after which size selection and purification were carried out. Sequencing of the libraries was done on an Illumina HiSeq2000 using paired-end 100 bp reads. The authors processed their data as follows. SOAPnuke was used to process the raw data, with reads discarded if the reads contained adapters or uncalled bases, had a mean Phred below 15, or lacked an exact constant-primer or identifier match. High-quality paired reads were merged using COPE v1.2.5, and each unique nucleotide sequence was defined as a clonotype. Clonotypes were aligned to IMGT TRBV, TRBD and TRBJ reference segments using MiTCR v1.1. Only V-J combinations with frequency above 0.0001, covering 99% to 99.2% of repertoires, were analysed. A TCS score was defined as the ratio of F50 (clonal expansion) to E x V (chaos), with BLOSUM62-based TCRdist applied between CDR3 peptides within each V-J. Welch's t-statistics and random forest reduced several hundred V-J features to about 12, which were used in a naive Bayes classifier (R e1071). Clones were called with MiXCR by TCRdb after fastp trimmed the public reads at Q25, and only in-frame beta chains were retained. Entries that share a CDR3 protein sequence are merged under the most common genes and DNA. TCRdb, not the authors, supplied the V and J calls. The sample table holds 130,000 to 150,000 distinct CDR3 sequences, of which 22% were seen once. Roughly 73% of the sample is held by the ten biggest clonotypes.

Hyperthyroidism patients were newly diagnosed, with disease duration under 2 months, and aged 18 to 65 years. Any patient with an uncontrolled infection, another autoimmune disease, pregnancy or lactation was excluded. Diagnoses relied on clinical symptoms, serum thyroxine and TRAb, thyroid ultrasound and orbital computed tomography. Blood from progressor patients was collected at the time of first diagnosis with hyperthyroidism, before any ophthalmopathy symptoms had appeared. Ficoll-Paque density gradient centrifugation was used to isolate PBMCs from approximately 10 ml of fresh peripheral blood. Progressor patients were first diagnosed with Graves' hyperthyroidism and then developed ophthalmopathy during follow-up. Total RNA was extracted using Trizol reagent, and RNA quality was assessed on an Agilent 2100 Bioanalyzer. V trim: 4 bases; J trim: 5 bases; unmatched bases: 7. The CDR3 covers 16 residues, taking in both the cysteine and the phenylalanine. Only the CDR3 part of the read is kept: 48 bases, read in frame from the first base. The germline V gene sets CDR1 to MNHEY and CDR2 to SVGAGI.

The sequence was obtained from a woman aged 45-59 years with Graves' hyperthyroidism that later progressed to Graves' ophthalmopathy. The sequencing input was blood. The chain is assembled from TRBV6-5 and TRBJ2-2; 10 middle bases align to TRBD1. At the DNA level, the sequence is TGTGCCAGCAGTTTGTTTCCGGGACAGGGGACCGGGGAGCTGTTTTTT. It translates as CASSLFPGQGTGELFF.